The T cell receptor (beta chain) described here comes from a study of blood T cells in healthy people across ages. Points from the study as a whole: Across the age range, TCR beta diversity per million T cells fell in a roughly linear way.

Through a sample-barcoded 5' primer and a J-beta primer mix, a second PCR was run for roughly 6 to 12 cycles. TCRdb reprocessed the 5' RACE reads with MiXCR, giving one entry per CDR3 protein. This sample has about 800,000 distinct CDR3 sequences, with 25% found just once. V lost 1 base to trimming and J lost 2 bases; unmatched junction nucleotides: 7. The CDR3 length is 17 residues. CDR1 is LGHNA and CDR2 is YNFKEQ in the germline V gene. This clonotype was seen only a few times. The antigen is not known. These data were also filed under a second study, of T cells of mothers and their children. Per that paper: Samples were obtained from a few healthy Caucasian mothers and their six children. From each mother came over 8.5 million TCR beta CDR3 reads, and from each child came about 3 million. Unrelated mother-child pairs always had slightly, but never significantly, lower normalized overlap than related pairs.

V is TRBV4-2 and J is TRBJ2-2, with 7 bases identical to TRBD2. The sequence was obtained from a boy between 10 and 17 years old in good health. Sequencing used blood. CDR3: CASSQGGGTTNTGELFF. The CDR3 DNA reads TGTGCCAGCAGCCAAGGTGGAGGGACTACTAACACCGGGGAGCTGTTTTTT.